The source of this TCR beta chain is a study of blood T cell repertoires in COVID-19. As handled by the study authors: Quantification of nucleated cells was approximated via reference gene primer amplification. The repertoire was sequenced with immunoSEQ multiplex PCR; TCRdb's copy has only in-frame clones and lacks some. Clone size and the V and J calls come from that table; the DNA yielded D and trimming. The sample has fewer than 75,000 clones; over 70% are singletons. The length of the CDR3 is 14 residues. V lost 4 bases and J lost 8; bases outside the gene matches: 6. CDR1 is KGHDR, CDR2 SFDVKD, per germline. As concerns this clone: The same CDR3 is also encoded by other DNA sequences in this sample.

This clonotype originated in a man in his fifties or sixties with acute or convalescent COVID-19. The chain uses TRBV24-1 and TRBJ1-2; 10 bases align to TRBD1. The sample taken for sequencing was peripheral blood. The CDR3 here is CATSDPGTGEGYTF. The CDR3 DNA sequence: TGTGCCACCAGTGACCCCGGGACAGGGGAGGGCTACACCTTC.